The 8 T cell receptor beta chains below all came from one sample that was sequenced in a study of blood T cells in healthy people across ages. Using a J-beta primer mix together with a sample-barcoded 5' primer, a second PCR was run for roughly 7 to 11 cycles. TCRdb passed the 5' RACE reads through MiXCR, listing each CDR3 protein once. This table holds about 580,000 distinct CDR3 sequences, 45% to 55% found once. Sequenced input: blood. These receptors all stem from an older man in good health.

This clonotype was counted only a few times. This chain connects TRBV20-1 to TRBJ2-5; D may be TRBD2 (5 bases). This CDR3 has 12 amino acids. Trimming removed 5 bases from V and 5 bases from J, with 12 bases in between. Germline V gene sequence: CDR1 DFQATT, CDR2 SNEGSKA (reference sequence). The CDR3 region is CSAGRTGETQYF. The CDR3 DNA follows: TGCAGTGCTGGTAGGACGGGGGAGACCCAGTACTTC.

This sequence joins TRBV9 and TRBJ2-7; 13 bases fit TRBD2. This CDR3 contains 15 residues. CDR1 SGDLS and CDR2 YYNGEE come from the germline V gene. V lost 3 bases to trimming and J lost 3 bases; unmatched junction nucleotides: 3. The CDR3 protein is CASSGGLAGIYEQYF. The CDR3 region has the DNA TGTGCCAGCAGCGGGGGACTAGCGGGAATCTACGAGCAGTACTTC.

About this clonotype: A much larger clone is a single base away; this may be a read error. This rearrangement joins TRBV6-6 to TRBJ2-1; perhaps TRBD2 as D (6 bases). The germline CDR1 and CDR2 sequences are MNHNY and SVGAGI (reference sequence). V was pared by 2 bases and J by 9 bases, with 17 bases between. This CDR3 has 15 residues. CDR3 bases: TGTGCCAGCAGTTACGATGGGGGGAGAGCCGCTGAGCAGTTCTTC. Translating gives CASSYDGGRAAEQFF.

Written as DNA, the CDR3 is TGTGCCGACAGTTGGACTAGCGGGAGGGATTACAATGAGCAGTTCTTC. Amino acid sequence: CADSWTSGRDYNEQFF. V usage is TRBV6-5 and J usage is TRBJ2-1; 15 bases match TRBD2. The germline V gene encodes CDR1 MNHEY and CDR2 SVGAGI. The V segment lost 11 bases and the J segment 4 bases; nucleotides outside the gene matches: 9. The CDR3 length is 16 residues.

This clonotype was observed a handful of times. The genes are TRBV29-1 and TRBJ1-5; no reliable D call. V was shortened by 6 bases and J by 7 bases, with 16 bases between the two germline ends. Germline CDR1 SQVTM, CDR2 ANQGSEA. There are 13 residues in the CDR3. As DNA, the CDR3 is TGCAGCGTGTCGAAGGGAGTTGCCCAGCCCCAGCATTTT. This encodes CSVSKGVAQPQHF. The complete variable domain, with remaining parts taken from reference TRBV29-1 and TRBJ1-5, reads SAVISQKPSRDICQRGTSLTIQCQVDSQVTMMFWYRQQPGQSLTLIATANQGSEATYESGFVIDKFPISRPNLTFSTLTVSNMSPEDSSIYLCSVSKGVAQPQHFGDGTRLSIL.

This clonotype was detected many times. This chain links TRBV5-1 with TRBJ2-7; a weak D match, TRBD1 (5 bases). V gave up 2 bases and J gave up 4 bases, with 10 bases separating them. CDR3 length equals 13 residues. The germline CDR1 and CDR2 sequences are SGHRS and YFSETQ. CDR3: CASSLDSLYEQYF. The CDR3 bases are TGCGCCAGCAGCTTAGACAGTCTATACGAGCAGTACTTC.

The V call is TRBV7-2, the J call TRBJ2-2; D call uncertain. Trimming cost V 1 base and J 6 bases, with 9 bases left between them. Per the germline V gene, CDR1 is SGHTA and CDR2 is FQGNSA. The CDR3 is 14 residues long. The chain's CDR3 is CASSLGSTPGELFF. DNA for the CDR3: TGTGCCAGCAGCTTAGGCAGTACCCCCGGGGAGCTGTTTTTT.

The gene calls are TRBV9 and TRBJ1-4; D is perhaps TRBD1 (5 bases). The germline V gene has CDR1 SGDLS and CDR2 YYNGEE. The CDR3 extends over 16 amino acids. V was trimmed by 3 bases and J by 6 bases, leaving 18 bases between them. CDR3 DNA: TGTGCCAGCAGCGCCCCGGGGGAGGGCATATATGAAAAACTGTTTTTT. Translation: CASSAPGEGIYEKLFF.